Here is one T cell receptor beta chain with its context. The data originate from a study of blood T cell repertoires in COVID-19. Across the study: PBMCs, B-cell-depleted T cells, or T cells were the source of the cDNA or gDNA that made up the material.

Per the study methods: Reference gene primer amplification yielded estimated nucleated cell counts. Libraries were prepared by immunoSEQ multiplex PCR; TCRdb keeps only in-frame clonotypes and omits some of them. V, J and clone size are those of that table, while D and trimming were read from the DNA. The sample lists roughly 150,000 clones, 80% occurring once. This receptor was obtained from a woman aged 45-59 years with acute or convalescent COVID-19. Input material: peripheral blood.

The CDR3 DNA reads TGTGCCAGCAGCTTAGCGCGGACCTCCGGGGGGAACACCATATATTTT. It encodes CASSLARTSGGNTIYF. This sequence joins TRBV7-2 and TRBJ1-3; possible D gene TRBD1, 5 bases. The germline CDR1 and CDR2 sequences are SGHTA and FQGNSA. This CDR3 comprises 16 residues. V lost 0 bases and J lost 7, with 16 bases in between.